This T cell receptor (beta chain) was retrieved from a study of shared clonotypes between healthy human individuals (TCRdb year 2020). Some background on the complete study: A couple of women and a few men aged 18 to 49 years were included in the cohort. For each donor, three plates each were used for CD4 naive and CD4 memory, two plates were used for CD8 naive, and one plate was used for CD8 memory. The study deeply sequenced blood TCR repertoires of about 5 healthy adults to estimate repertoire size and the extent of clonotype sharing between individuals. Different laboratories and diverse techniques were used to prepare libraries and sequence TCR repertoires, to increase sequencing depth and limit assay-specific biases. Each donor's leukapheresis produced roughly between roughly 0.9 and 8.9 billion PBMCs.

General findings and caveats noted by the study authors: Compared with non-shared clonotypes, the clonotypes found in all four sorted-subset donors had higher generation probabilities. The genetic and exposure-history diversity represented was limited by the small number of donors. Based on pairwise subsampling, the degree of clonotype sharing among donors was expected to be affected by sequencing depth. Sampling was restricted to blood, and TCR repertoires in tissue are likely to differ from TCR repertoires in blood. Even with the large sequencing depth, rarefaction of the sorted-subset datasets indicated that sequencing was incomplete. Sharing across a few donors was observed for around 5% of naive CD4, 3% to 3.5% of naive CD8, 2% to 2.5% of memory CD4, and roughly 0.4% of memory CD8 clonotypes. Larger estimated clonotype richness was generally found for naive subsets than for memory subsets.

For this chain, trimming is 5 bases at the V end and 2 bases at the J end, and the number of junction bases without a gene match is 6. CDR1 is given as SGHTA and CDR2 as FQGTGA, both from the germline V gene. The CDR3 measures 15 amino acids from cysteine to phenylalanine. Of the read, only the CDR3 DNA is kept; its 45 bases are in frame from base 1. Remarks on this clone: The antigen it binds to is not known. The input lacks base qualities; no much larger clone sits a single base away.

Using the deep immunoSEQ assay, TCR CDR3 regions were amplified from genomic DNA by multiplex PCR. Extracted genomic DNA from each cell subset was distributed evenly across all wells of several immunoSEQ 96-well plates, and each plate was treated as a replicate. For sorted subsets, about 200 ng genomic DNA, equal to about 30,000 T cell genomes, was loaded into each replicate PCR. Purified libraries were measured with a Qubit 3.0 fluorometer, size-checked on a Bioanalyzer 2100, and measured again with the KAPA Library Quantification kit. Every immunoSEQ 96-well plate was sequenced on a dedicated single-read 150-cycle Illumina NextSeq 550 flow cell. Regarding the original processing steps: Because only junctional sequences without quality scores were contained in the immunoSEQ output, filtering matching that applied to full-length reads could not be performed. Sequences were annotated with PyIR, a Python wrapper for IgBLAST v1.9, using IMGT germline references to assign V/J genes and CDR3. Reads were filtered out if the reads had weak V/J assignments (E-value above 1e-6), no CDR3, stop codons, out-of-frame junctions, or ambiguous translated residues. A V3J clonotype was defined by an identical inferred V gene, J gene, and CDR3 amino acid sequence. Percentage overlap between repertoires was computed as shared unique clonotypes divided by the size of the smaller repertoire. Three approaches were used to assess repertoire richness: RTK rarefaction, the Chao1 estimator, and Recon v2.1 estimates of unobserved clonotypes. Generation probabilities for all TCRbeta clonotypes obtained by the gDNA method from a handful of donors were computed using OLGA. As stored in TCRdb, this immuneACCESS dataset retains in-frame rearrangements with V and J assigned. A fraction of the clones does not appear; measured against another copy, unresolved V genes explain less than half of the discrepancy, and the remainder lacks a known reason. V, J and clone size are taken as reported in that table, and D and trimming were inferred from the DNA itself. In this sample the table shows 550,000 to 750,000 clones, 90% to 95% of which occur a single time. In total, the top ten clones hold approximately 25% of the sample.

For the CD8 naive samples, CD45RO-negative cells were positively selected for CCR7, yielding a CD45RA+CCR7+ population from which TemRA cells were excluded. Donors were healthy HIV-negative adults with no recently reported acute infections or vaccinations. Every donor was a Caucasian adult residing in Nashville, Tennessee, USA. Blood was obtained by leukapheresis, after which PBMCs were separated by Ficoll-Histopaque density gradient centrifugation and cryopreserved in liquid nitrogen vapor phase. Purity and quantity of every magnetically sorted T cell population were checked by analytical flow cytometry. Genomic DNA was isolated from every sorted fraction and measured by UV absorbance on a Nanodrop 2000c.

The sequence was obtained from a man in his thirties or forties in good health. Sequencing was carried out using naive CD8+ T cells sorted from blood. In the paper's terms, the cell subset or site label means: CD45RA+CCR7+. The chain is encoded by TRBV7-3 joined to TRBJ2-3, with 8 bases in between that match TRBD2. Read as DNA, the sequence is TGTGCCAGCAGCCAAGGGACTAGTGACACAGATACGCAGTATTTT. The translation is CASSQGTSDTDTQYF. Beyond the CDR3, the reference TRBV7-3 and TRBJ2-3 genes provide the residues; the full variable domain reads: GAGVSQTPSNKVTEKGKYVELRCDPISGHTALYWYRQSLGQGPEFLIYFQGTGAADDSGLPNDRFFAVRPEGSVSTLKIQRTERGDSAVYLCASSQGTSDTDTQYFGPGTRLTVL.